This T cell receptor (beta chain) was retrieved from a study of shared clonotypes between healthy human individuals. Overall study context: Every donor yielded three CD4 naive, three CD4 memory, two CD8 naive and one CD8 memory plate.

Study outcomes and limitations: Some clonotypes were shared by all four sorted-subset donors, while others were not shared. The non-shared ones had lower generation probabilities than the shared ones.

The CDR3 loop spans 14 amino acids. Germline loops: CDR1 SGHNT, CDR2 YYREEE (reference sequence). V lost 7 bases and J lost 5, with 17 bases in between. Per the original data handling: Filtering was not the same, since immunoSEQ gave junction-only sequences without quality scores. Here immunoSEQ multiplex PCR was the method, and the copy in TCRdb shows in-frame clones only, minus some. Clonal size and the V and J genes are those of that table, whereas D and trimming came from the DNA. The data contain 1,400,000 or so clones, approximately 98.5% of them singletons. Remarks on this clone: Its specificity is not known.

The sequence was collected from a man between 25 and 39 years old in good health. Material: naive CD4+ T cells sorted from blood. Subset specified: CD45RA+ positively selected. This chain joins TRBV5-4 and TRBJ2-3; D perhaps matches TRBD2 (5 bases). CDR3 nucleotide sequence: TGTGCCAGCCCCGCACCAGCTAGCCTAGATACGCAGTATTTT. It translates to CASPAPASLDTQYF.